Sequencing of this TCR beta chain was carried out in a study of CD8+ T cells in alopecia areata (dated by TCRdb to 2016 to 2018). A note on the overall study: The treated patients took part in an open-label pilot trial in which moderate-to-severe alopecia areata was treated with oral tofacitinib at 5 to 10 mg twice daily. Patients received tofacitinib for 6 to 18 months and were then followed off drug for 6 months to check for delayed response and recurrence. In treated patients, disease severity was measured using the SALT score, which gives the percentage of scalp surface area affected. To study T cell clonal expansion in alopecia areata, the researchers applied high-throughput TCRbeta sequencing to both the C3H/HeJ mouse model and human patients. In humans, TCRbeta sequencing was performed on scalp tissue and on sorted CD4+ and CD8+ peripheral blood T cells from healthy controls and from patients with patchy or totalis/universalis alopecia areata. Biopsies were taken from tofacitinib-treated patients at baseline and again at 4 and 24 weeks into treatment, and several of those patients also had a later scalp biopsy. Scalp clonality was compared across normal scalp (n=4), patchy alopecia areata scalp (n=8), and alopecia totalis/universalis scalp (n=8). The RNA source kit depended on sample type: the PAXgene miRNA kit for fixed scalp, the miRNeasy kit for PBMCs, and the RNeasy kit for mouse skin. TCRbeta CDR3 regions were amplified by immunoSEQ multiplex PCR with 35 Vbeta forward and 13 Jbeta reverse primers. Study-level results and caveats: The treated cohort was small, with a single nonresponder, so links between baseline CD8+ expansion and response need larger studies. During tofacitinib treatment, many expanded lesional clones remained in scalp and blood, and this persistence may partly explain relapse after treatment is stopped. Tofacitinib significantly decreased scalp clonality and the number of expanded CD8+ clones among the top 100 scalp clones. Compared with normal scalp, lesional scalp, particularly in alopecia totalis/universalis, had higher clonality and more expanded CD8+ clones, which suggests antigenic drive. Unlike mouse skin, where gammadelta T cells dominate, normal human skin contains resident alphabeta T cells that get sequenced too, which complicates analysis of the scalp TCR repertoire. Shared TCR sequences between patients were less evident than in mice, which may be partly attributable to HLA diversity in the patient population.

The germline V gene (reference sequence) specifies MNHEY as CDR1 and SMNVEV as CDR2. The CDR3 starts with the cysteine, ends with the phenylalanine, and has 15 residues. The CDR3 DNA has 45 bases and is translated from base 1. Details on this clone: Its recognized antigen is unknown. Compared with germline, one end of the junction differs, possibly owing to a read error.

Explained via the paper, the time point label denotes: around 24 weeks on oral tofacitinib. What this sample's treatment or condition label stands for: oral pan-JAK inhibitor, 5-10 mg twice daily. Peripheral blood and lesional scalp punch biopsies were obtained from patients with alopecia areata. After PBMCs were isolated by density centrifugation and stained for CD3, CD4 and CD8, a FACSAria was used to sort CD4+ and CD8+ T cells. Receptor libraries were prepared by the immunoSEQ multiplex PCR assay. RNA was extracted from all samples and reverse transcribed into cDNA as template for TCR sequencing. SuperScript III was used for first-strand cDNA synthesis, primed with a 2:1 mix of oligo-dT and random hexamers. Amplification bias was assessed with a synthetic immune receptor repertoire, and residual bias was removed computationally. For the original study's pipeline: Raw reads were preprocessed to remove errors, and CDR3 was defined by IMGT conventions from the conserved cysteine to phenylalanine. Clonality was computed as 1 minus the Shannon entropy, with the entropy normalized by log2 of the number of productive unique TCRs. Whether each scalp clone was CD4 or CD8 was inferred by checking scalp TCRbeta sequences against the CD4 and CD8 repertoires from sorted blood. TCRdb retrieved this table from immuneACCESS and kept in-frame rearrangements only. Not all clones are present; in checked studies, unresolved V genes account for under half, and no reason is known for the remainder. From that table come the V and J calls and clone size; the DNA was used to work out D and trimming. The sample table holds about 110,000 clones, of which 84% were seen once. Roughly a quarter of the sample lies in the top ten.

This sequence uses TRBV27 and TRBJ2-7; the central 7 bases match TRBD2. The TCR was taken from a human donor with alopecia areata. Sequenced here: CD8+ T cells sorted from blood, sampled at week 24, from a patient treated with tofacitinib. Here the CDR3 is given as CASSLSAGGFYEQYF. The sequenced DNA: TGTGCCAGCAGCTTATCAGCCGGGGGGTTTTACGAGCAGTACTTC.